Below, 25 T cell receptor beta chains from the same sample are listed, as sequenced in a study of shared clonotypes between healthy human individuals. Profiling relied on immunoSEQ multiplex PCR, and the TCRdb table lists in-frame clones only, not all of them. The sample consists of about 2.1 million clones, more than 85% of them appearing once. Naivety among CD8 cells was defined by CD45RO negativity and positive CCR7 selection, thereby excluding terminally differentiated effector memory CD45RA+ cells. The sample was naive CD8+ T cells from PBMCs. Every receptor here comes from a man aged 18 to 29 in good health. Some clones in this sample may be carry-over from other donors' samples.

V and J are TRBV27 and TRBJ2-3; D may match TRBD1 or TRBD2 (7 bases each). Germline loops: CDR1 MNHEY, CDR2 SMNVEV (reference sequence). Trimming pared 0 bases from V and 1 base from J, leaving 11 bases between. There are 16 residues in the CDR3. The DNA for the CDR3 is TGTGCCAGCAGTTTATCCCCAGGGGGGGGCACAGATACGCAGTATTTT. This translates into CASSLSPGGGTDTQYF.

The V and J genes are TRBV6-1 and TRBJ2-7; D is ambiguous. There are 11 residues in the CDR3. Germline lookup yields CDR1 MNHNS and CDR2 SASEGT. Trimming removed 3 bases at V and 6 bases at J, with 6 bases between. The DNA for the CDR3 is TGTGCCAGCAGTGAGCAAGGCGAGCAGTACTTC. Its protein product is CASSEQGEQYF.

The chain couples TRBV27 to TRBJ1-1; TRBD1 matches 9 bases. The ends lost 6 bases at V and 5 bases at J; junction bases unmatched: 10. CDR1 and CDR2 (germline): MNHEY, SMNVEV (reference sequence). The CDR3 extends over 15 amino acids. This chain's CDR3 is CASRFLQGAVTEAFF. The CDR3 DNA sequence: TGTGCCAGCAGGTTTTTACAGGGGGCTGTTACTGAAGCTTTCTTT.

V usage is TRBV7-8 and J usage is TRBJ2-1, with 8 bases matching TRBD2. With 1 base clipped from V and 2 bases from J, the junction kept 4 bases outside the gene matches. CDR3 length equals 16 residues. The germline V gene has CDR1 SGHVS and CDR2 FQNEAQ. CDR3 in amino acids: CASSLDPGLAYNEQFF. In DNA, the CDR3 is TGTGCCAGCAGCTTAGATCCGGGACTAGCCTACAATGAGCAGTTCTTC.

The J gene is TRBJ2-2, the V gene TRBV28; D uncertain. Trimming stripped 3 bases from V and 11 bases from J, with 13 bases between. The V gene's germline CDR1 is MDHEN and CDR2 SYDVKM. This CDR3 is built from 13 residues. The CDR3 sequence is CASSFVTADELFF. The CDR3 region has the DNA TGTGCCAGCAGTTTTGTTACGGCTGACGAGCTGTTTTTT.

The V gene is TRBV15, the J gene TRBJ1-4; D perhaps matches TRBD1 (6 bases). CDR3 size: 17 residues. V gave up 1 base and J gave up 3 bases, with 15 bases separating them. Germline assignment: CDR1 LNHNV and CDR2 YYDKDF (reference sequence). CDR3 sequence (DNA): TGTGCCACCAGCAGAGTGCTAAATCAGGGGCCTAATGAAAAACTGTTTTTT. Translating it yields CATSRVLNQGPNEKLFF. The whole variable domain, filled in from reference TRBV15 and TRBJ1-4, reads DAMVIQNPRYQVTQFGKPVTLSCSQTLNHNVMYWYQQKSSQAPKLLFHYYDKDFNNEADTPDNFQSRRPNTSFCFLDIRSPGLGDTAMYLCATSRVLNQGPNEKLFFGSGTQLSVL.

The CDR3 loop is CASSYIDRTYEQYF. Written as DNA, the CDR3 is TGTGCCAGCAGTTATATTGACCGTACCTACGAGCAGTACTTC. The chain has TRBV27 and TRBJ2-7, with D hard to call. CDR3 size: 14 residues. Germline loops: CDR1 MNHEY, CDR2 SMNVEV (reference sequence). Trimming took 4 bases from V and 2 from J, leaving 12 bases between them.

V gene TRBV2 combines with J gene TRBJ2-5, with TRBD2 matching 11 bases. V was clipped by 3 bases and J by 8 bases; unmatched bases: 8. Germline-derived CDR1 and CDR2 are SNHLY and FYNNEI. The CDR3 contains 15 residues. The CDR3 loop is CASSDLAGGPPTQYF. CDR3 bases: TGTGCCAGCAGTGATCTAGCGGGAGGACCCCCAACCCAGTACTTC.

This chain connects TRBV7-9 to TRBJ2-7; a possible D gene is TRBD2 (6 bases). This CDR3 is built from 14 residues. Germline loops: CDR1 SEHNR, CDR2 FQNEAQ (reference sequence). Trimming removed 4 bases at V and 3 bases at J, with 13 bases between. For the CDR3, the DNA is TGTGCCAGCAGCTCCCGGGACTCCTACTACGAGCAGTACTTC. Translation gives CASSSRDSYYEQYF.

The chain employs TRBV28 and TRBJ1-3, with D possibly matching TRBD1 (6 bases). V was trimmed by 6 bases and J by 0 bases, leaving 9 bases between them. CDR3 length: 14 amino acids. Germline V gives CDR1 MDHEN, CDR2 SYDVKM. The CDR3 coding sequence is TGTGCCAGCAGCGACAGGAGCTCTGGAAACACCATATATTTT. It translates to CASSDRSSGNTIYF. Full variable domain (missing parts from reference TRBV28 and TRBJ1-3): DVKVTQSSRYLVKRTGEKVFLECVQDMDHENMFWYRQDPGLGLRLIYFSYDVKMKEKGDIPEGYSVSREKKERFSLILESASTNQTSMYLCASSDRSSGNTIYFGEGSWLTVV.

This rearrangement joins TRBV4-1 to TRBJ2-5; 11 positions match TRBD2. This CDR3 is 13 amino acids long. V shed 1 base, J shed 9 bases, and the junction held 1 base outside the gene matches. From germline, CDR1 is MGHRA and CDR2 YSYEKL. CDR3 sequence (DNA): TGCGCCAGCAGCCAAGTAGCGGGAGGGCCCCAGTACTTC. It translates to CASSQVAGGPQYF.

V gene TRBV13 combines with J gene TRBJ1-3; no clear D. Germline values: CDR1 PRHDT, CDR2 FYEKMQ (reference sequence). CDR3 length: 14 residues. V was clipped by 1 base and J by 0 bases, with 4 bases between them. CDR3: CASSLADSGNTIYF. CDR3 in DNA: TGTGCCAGCAGCTTAGCGGACTCTGGAAACACCATATATTTT.

The rearrangement uses TRBV30 and TRBJ2-7; 7 nucleotides agree with TRBD2. V lost 0 bases and J lost 3; bases outside the gene matches: 8. CDR1 is GTSNPN, CDR2 SVGIG, per germline (reference sequence). The CDR3 extends over 15 amino acids. CDR3 sequence reads: CAWSVPGLRYYEQYF. The CDR3 nucleotides read TGTGCCTGGAGTGTACCGGGACTAAGATACTACGAGCAGTACTTC. Supplemented by reference TRBV30 and TRBJ2-7, the full variable domain reads SQTIHQWPATLVQPVGSPLSLECTVEGTSNPNLYWYRQAAGRGLQLLFYSVGIGQISSEVPQNLSASRPQDRQFILSSKKLLLSDSGFYLCAWSVPGLRYYEQYFGPGTRLTVT.

The chain has TRBV6-6 and TRBJ1-1; a possible D gene is TRBD1 (6 bases). Trimming pared 7 bases from V and 2 bases from J, leaving 14 bases between. This CDR3 contains 14 residues. The V gene's germline CDR1 is MNHNY and CDR2 SVGAGI (reference sequence). CDR3 sequence reads: CASTKGVRNTEAFF. The CDR3 DNA reads TGTGCCAGCACCAAGGGGGTCCGAAACACTGAAGCTTTCTTT.

The chain couples TRBV19 to TRBJ1-1, with TRBD1 matching over 10 bases. V shed 3 bases, J shed 8 bases, and the junction held 6 bases outside the gene matches. The CDR3 is made up of 14 amino acids. CDR1 is LNHDA, CDR2 SQIVND, per germline (reference sequence). CDR3 DNA sequence: TGTGCCAGTAGTATGAGGACAGGGGGATCCGAAGCTTTCTTT. It is translated as CASSMRTGGSEAFF.

The rearrangement uses TRBV7-9 and TRBJ2-7; TRBD1 is a possible D gene (5 bases). V lost 5 bases to trimming and J lost 0 bases, with 14 bases between them. Germline V CDR1 and CDR2: SEHNR, FQNEAQ (reference sequence). This CDR3 is built from 15 residues. The CDR3 DNA reads TGTGCCAGCAGCGGCGTACAGGCAGACTCCTACGAGCAGTACTTC. Its protein product is CASSGVQADSYEQYF.

The chain couples TRBV9 to TRBJ2-1; 9 nucleotides line up with TRBD2. Germline V CDR1 and CDR2: SGDLS, YYNGEE. The V gene end was trimmed by 4 bases and the J gene end by 9 bases; junction bases not matched to a gene: 17. The CDR3 loop spans 17 amino acids. For the CDR3, the DNA is TGTGCCAGCAGCTTGAAGAATAGCGGGAGTGGGGTTGTTGAGCAGTTCTTC. This codes for CASSLKNSGSGVVEQFF.

This chain joins TRBV5-6 and TRBJ2-1; TRBD2 matches at 7 bases. CDR1 is SGHDT and CDR2 is YYEEEE in the germline V gene. The CDR3 has 13 amino acids. Unmatched junction bases numbered 4, after V lost 4 bases and J lost 6 bases. This chain's CDR3 is CASSPGLRNEQFF. The CDR3 nucleotides read TGTGCCAGCAGCCCGGGACTACGCAATGAGCAGTTCTTC.

This rearrangement joins TRBV27 to TRBJ1-1, with D possibly matching TRBD1 (6 bases). This CDR3 contains 13 residues. Germline values: CDR1 MNHEY, CDR2 SMNVEV (reference sequence). V gave up 6 bases and J gave up 3 bases, with 11 bases separating them. Here the CDR3 DNA reads TGTGCCAGCAGATGGGCAGGGGACACTGAAGCTTTCTTT. Amino acid sequence: CASRWAGDTEAFF.

V is TRBV30 and J is TRBJ2-1, with unresolved D. The germline CDR1 and CDR2 sequences are GTSNPN and SVGIG (reference sequence). The CDR3 has 14 amino acids. Trimming removed 0 bases at V and 3 bases at J, with 9 bases between. In DNA form, the CDR3 reads TGTGCCTGGAGTGTAGAGGTCTACTACAATGAGCAGTTCTTC. It specifies CAWSVEVYYNEQFF.

V usage is TRBV6-1 and J usage is TRBJ1-3, with 8 bases that match TRBD1. The CDR3 extends over 13 amino acids. V was clipped by 9 bases and J by 0 bases; unmatched bases: 1. The germline gives CDR1 MNHNS, CDR2 SASEGT. CDR3 loop: CASTGGSGNTIYF. The CDR3 DNA reads TGTGCCAGTACAGGGGGCTCTGGAAACACCATATATTTT.

The chain combines TRBV7-9 with TRBJ1-2; TRBD1 agrees at 7 bases. Germline V gene data show CDR1 as SEHNR and CDR2 as FQNEAQ (reference sequence). J gave up 4 bases and V 3 bases, and 8 bases lay outside the gene matches. The CDR3 has 15 amino acids. In DNA, the CDR3 is TGTGCCAGCAGCTTCCTCCGGACAGGTACCTATGGCTACACCTTC. This gives the protein CASSFLRTGTYGYTF.

A single count supports this clone. The chain couples TRBV28 to TRBJ1-5; D unclear. Germline-derived CDR1 and CDR2 are MDHEN and SYDVKM. There are 14 residues in the CDR3. Trimming stripped 8 bases from V and 1 base from J, with 12 bases between. CDR3 loop: CASFPMWSNQPQHF. The CDR3 bases are TGTGCCAGCTTCCCGATGTGGAGCAATCAGCCCCAGCATTTT.

The rearrangement uses TRBV5-1 and TRBJ1-1; maybe TRBD1 (5 bases). V was trimmed by 0 bases and J by 6 bases, leaving 21 bases between them. This CDR3 has 17 amino acids. The germline gives CDR1 SGHRS, CDR2 YFSETQ. The CDR3 region is CASSLVGAGAGYSEAFF. The CDR3 DNA reads as TGCGCCAGCAGCTTGGTAGGGGCGGGAGCTGGTTATTCTGAAGCTTTCTTT.

The V gene is TRBV7-9, the J gene TRBJ2-7; 7 nucleotides match TRBD1. This CDR3 contains 14 residues. The V gene's germline CDR1 is SEHNR and CDR2 FQNEAQ (reference sequence). Trimming removed 5 bases from V and 3 bases from J; junction bases left unmatched: 7. CDR3 sequence reads: CASSPGAGGYEQYF. For the CDR3, the DNA is TGTGCCAGCAGCCCCGGGGCAGGGGGCTACGAGCAGTACTTC.